Included here is one TCR beta chain sequence, with context. No antigen is known for it. Clones were sequenced by immunoSEQ multiplex PCR, and TCRdb holds only the in-frame ones, with some missing. The table has approximately 170,000 clones, less than 90% seen once. The data are from a study of radiation and T cells in renal cell carcinoma. Trimming removed 7 bases from V and 3 bases from J; junction bases left unmatched: 12. The CDR3 is 17 residues long. Germline lookup yields CDR1 WSHSY and CDR2 SAAADI. Overall study results and limits: Without pretreatment biopsies, baseline tumor clonotype presence was undetermined.

The time point is: blood 4 weeks post-SBRT, at nephrectomy. Treatment noted: 15 Gy SBRT to primary tumor, nephrectomy 4 weeks later. This TCR was sampled from a woman between 50 and 59 years old with renal cell carcinoma. V and J are TRBV10-2 and TRBJ2-3, with 11 positions matching TRBD1. The sample here was blood, taken from a patient whose treatment included radiotherapy and nephrectomy. CDR3 coding DNA: TGCGCCAGCAAAAGGACAGGGGGCATGAGTGGGACAGATACGCAGTATTTT. Amino acid sequence: CASKRTGGMSGTDTQYF.